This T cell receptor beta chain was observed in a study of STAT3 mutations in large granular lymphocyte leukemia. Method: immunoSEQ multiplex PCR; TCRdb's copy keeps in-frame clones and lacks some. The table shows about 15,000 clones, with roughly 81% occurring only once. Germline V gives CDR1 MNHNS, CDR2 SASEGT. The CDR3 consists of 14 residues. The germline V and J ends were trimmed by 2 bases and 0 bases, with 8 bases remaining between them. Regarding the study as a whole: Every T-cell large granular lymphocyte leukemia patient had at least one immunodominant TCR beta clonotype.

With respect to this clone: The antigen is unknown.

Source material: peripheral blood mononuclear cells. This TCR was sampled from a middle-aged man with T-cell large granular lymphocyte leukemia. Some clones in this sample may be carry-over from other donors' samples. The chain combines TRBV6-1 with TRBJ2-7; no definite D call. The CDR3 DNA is TGTGCCAGCAGTGAACAGGCGAGCTCCTACGAGCAGTACTTC. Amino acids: CASSEQASSYEQYF.